The source of this T cell receptor beta chain is a study of T cell responses to AZD1222 COVID-19 vaccine. As regards this clone: The antigen remains unidentified.

Findings and caveats of the study: CD4 TCRs associated with vaccination spanned spike, dominating at 160-218 and 743-854. Only a handful of AZD1222 recipients tested seropositive at baseline.

The germline V and J ends were trimmed by 0 bases and 5 bases, with 10 bases remaining between them. CDR1 is LGHNA, CDR2 YSLEER, per germline. The CDR3 has 15 amino acids. Sequenced by immunoSEQ multiplex PCR; TCRdb stores in-frame clones only, minus some. The repertoire includes roughly 110,000 clones, around nine tenths of them detected once, and around 20% sits in the top ten. The TCR originated in an adult in good health. Here the sequenced sample was peripheral blood, taken on day 0 of AZD1222 vaccination. The chain recombines TRBV4-3 with TRBJ2-2; D is perhaps TRBD1 (5 bases). This CDR3 reads CASSQEAGLTGELFF. The DNA of the CDR3 is TGCGCCAGCAGCCAAGAGGCAGGGTTGACCGGGGAGCTGTTTTTT.